This T cell receptor (beta chain) was retrieved from a study of blood T cell repertoires in COVID-19. Authors' methods: Amplification of reference gene primers was used by the study to estimate nucleated cell counts. The protocol was immunoSEQ multiplex PCR, while the TCRdb copy is restricted to in-frame clones and leaves out a portion. The DNA gave D and trimming, while V, J and clone size come from that table. The top ten hold over 11% of the sample, which has about 60,000 clones, about 91% seen once. The CDR3 is 13 amino acids. The V end was cut by 6 bases, the J end by 7 bases, with 15 bases between. Germline V CDR1 and CDR2: MNHEY, SVGAGI.

This receptor was taken from a woman aged 60-75 years with active COVID-19. The chain links TRBV6-5 to TRBJ1-2; D remains ambiguous. Sequencing was done on a sample of peripheral blood. The CDR3 loop reads CASRPAGLGGYTF. CDR3 DNA: TGTGCCAGCAGGCCGGCAGGTTTGGGTGGCTACACCTTC.